Detailed here is one TCR beta chain. Its antigen remains unknown. This record comes from a study of monozygotic twins with inflammatory bowel disease. Study-level results: Differing immunosuppressive treatments may have added variability to patient repertoires.

The CDR3 has 19 residues. Every TCR library used approximately 3,700 ng of total RNA. TCRdb reprocessed the 5' RACE reads and keeps a single row for each CDR3 protein, giving no DNA. This sample contains over 100,000 distinct CDR3 sequences. The clonotype was recovered from a human donor with ulcerative colitis or Crohn's disease, or a healthy co-twin of an affected twin (not recorded which). This chain uses TRBV21-1 with TRBJ1-2; the TCRdb D gene call, TRBD1, has no DNA to confirm it. TRBV21-1 is reported as a pseudogene. Sample: blood. This CDR3 is CASSTHYYLRDRDLYGYTF.